Listed below are T cell receptor beta chains from one sample, sequenced in a study of blood T cell repertoires in COVID-19. Assay used: immunoSEQ multiplex PCR; TCRdb lists only in-frame clones, some missing. Of 250,000 to 300,000 clones listed, approximately 79% are singletons. Sequencing was performed on PBMCs or T cells enriched from blood (not recorded which). These receptors all come from a man between 25 and 39 years old with acute COVID-19. CDR3s include the opening cysteine and the closing phenylalanine or tryptophan.

v_call: TRBV5-4
j_call: TRBJ2-1
cdr3_aa: CASSLGLAGVSSYNEQFF

v_call: TRBV6-2/TRBV6-3
j_call: TRBJ1-6
cdr3_aa: CASSRQGALGSPLHF

v_call: TRBV15
j_call: TRBJ1-4
cdr3_aa: CATSRVGRLNEKLFF

v_call: TRBV14
j_call: TRBJ1-1
cdr3_aa: CASSLAGGTEAFF

v_call: TRBV5-1
j_call: TRBJ1-1
cdr3_aa: CASSLGASNTEAFF

v_call: TRBV20-1
j_call: TRBJ2-4
cdr3_aa: CSASWGRGLAKNIQYF

v_call: TRBV11-3
j_call: TRBJ2-1
cdr3_aa: CASSPPGLAGAAEQFF

v_call: TRBV5-5
j_call: TRBJ2-1
cdr3_aa: CASSGTQDNEQFF

v_call: TRBV5-1
j_call: TRBJ1-3
cdr3_aa: CASSPRAPSELVSGNTIYF

v_call: TRBV6-1
j_call: TRBJ1-1
cdr3_aa: CASSESDRGRPEAFF

v_call: TRBV7-9
j_call: TRBJ1-6
cdr3_aa: CASSSWGEDSPLHF

v_call: TRBV3-1/TRBV3-2
j_call: TRBJ1-2
cdr3_aa: CASSQLTGADAYGYTF

v_call: TRBV2
j_call: TRBJ1-2
cdr3_aa: CASRPGQLNYGYTF